These 18 T cell receptor beta chains came from one sample sequenced in a study of OX40 agonist ivuxolimab in advanced cancers. Clones were sequenced by immunoSEQ multiplex PCR, and TCRdb holds only the in-frame ones, with some missing. The sample carries 80,000 to 100,000 clones, just under 95% recorded once. The specimen comprised CD4+ or CD8+ T cells sorted from blood, sampled in a trial of the OX40 agonist ivuxolimab. All receptors come from an adult with an advanced solid tumor such as melanoma, head and neck, liver or kidney cancer.

In this sample, this clone turned up a few times. The chain recombines TRBV14 with TRBJ1-2; D remains unclear. The CDR3 totals 16 residues. Germline V CDR1 and CDR2: SGHDN, FVKESK. V lost 0 bases, J lost 8 bases, and 19 bases lay in between. The CDR3 here is CASSQEGLALRVGYTF. The CDR3 nucleotides are TGTGCCAGCAGCCAAGAAGGGTTGGCCCTAAGGGTGGGCTACACCTTC.

The gene calls are TRBV28 and TRBJ2-4; D may be TRBD1 (5 bases). CDR1 and CDR2 (germline): MDHEN, SYDVKM. The CDR3 totals 16 residues. Trimming left V 5 bases short and J 0 bases short, with 14 bases between. The CDR3 spells CASSPRQSRAKNIQYF. DNA of the CDR3: TGTGCCAGCAGTCCCCGACAGTCCAGAGCCAAAAACATTCAGTACTTC.

This clone came up a few times. The rearrangement links TRBV14 to TRBJ1-1; D might be TRBD1 (5 bases). V lost 6 bases to trimming and J lost 9 bases, with 17 bases between them. The CDR3 is 13 residues long. Germline CDR1 and CDR2: SGHDN and FVKESK. CDR3 protein: CASRRTRMGKAFF. The DNA for the CDR3 is TGTGCCAGCAGAAGGACACGGATGGGTAAAGCTTTCTTT.

The chain uses TRBV7-9 and TRBJ2-1; no clear D. Germline V gives CDR1 SEHNR, CDR2 FQNEAQ (reference sequence). The CDR3 has 17 amino acids. V was pared by 4 bases and J by 1 base, with 17 bases between. The CDR3 protein is CASSSRKALSSYNEQFF. DNA of the CDR3: TGTGCCAGCAGCTCCAGGAAAGCCCTTAGTTCCTACAATGAGCAGTTCTTC.

This clone was seen a few times. The chain joins TRBV4-1 to TRBJ1-3; D uncertain. This CDR3 is 15 amino acids long. V was clipped by 3 bases and J by 4 bases, with 13 bases between them. CDR1 and CDR2 from the germline V gene are MGHRA and YSYEKL. The CDR3 loop reads CASSHTEGKGNTIYF. In DNA, the CDR3 is TGCGCCAGCAGCCACACGGAGGGAAAAGGAAACACCATATATTTT.

This chain connects TRBV19 to TRBJ1-1, with no clear D. There are 15 residues in the CDR3. V lost 0 bases and J 0 bases, leaving 8 bases between the germline ends. Germline CDR1 reads LNHDA; CDR2 reads SQIVND (reference sequence). Written as DNA, the CDR3 is TGTGCCAGTAGTATAGACAGAATCATGAACACTGAAGCTTTCTTT. It is translated as CASSIDRIMNTEAFF.

The CDR3 protein is CASSPLGAAYSGNTIYF. In nucleotides, the CDR3 is TGTGCCAGCAGCCCATTGGGGGCAGCTTACTCTGGAAACACCATATATTTT. This chain connects TRBV28 to TRBJ1-3, with D perhaps matching TRBD1 (6 bases). CDR1 is MDHEN and CDR2 is SYDVKM in the germline V gene. This CDR3 is built from 17 residues. With 6 bases removed from V and 0 bases from J, the gap between germline ends came to 18 bases.

The chain has TRBV5-6 and TRBJ1-2, with TRBD1 as a possible D gene (6 bases). CDR3 length: 13 amino acids. CDR1 and CDR2 from the germline V gene are SGHDT and YYEEEE. Trimming took 4 bases from V and 6 from J, leaving 13 bases between them. CDR3 nucleotide sequence: TGTGCCAGCAGCCGGAAGGGGGGTGATGGCTACACCTTC. This gives the protein CASSRKGGDGYTF.

V and J are TRBV30 and TRBJ2-3, with 8 bases that match TRBD1. CDR3 length: 13 amino acids. V was clipped by 7 bases and J by 6 bases; unmatched bases: 9. The V gene's germline CDR1 is GTSNPN and CDR2 SVGIG (reference sequence). The CDR3 spells CASTGVPVDTQYF. The CDR3 nucleotides read TGTGCCTCGACAGGGGTTCCGGTGGATACGCAGTATTTT.

The chain uses TRBV5-4 and TRBJ2-2; D is perhaps TRBD2 (5 bases). The V gene lost 2 bases and the J gene lost 3 bases, with 14 bases spanning the gap. The CDR3 is 16 residues long. Looked up from germline, CDR1 is SGHNT and CDR2 is YYREEE (reference sequence). DNA for the CDR3: TGTGCCAGCAGCTTAGGGCTAGCCTCAGACACCGGGGAGCTGTTTTTT. This codes for CASSLGLASDTGELFF.

This clone was seen just once. V gene TRBV6-6 combines with J gene TRBJ2-7; TRBD1 matches 10 bases. J lost 7 bases, V lost 5 bases, and 8 bases had no gene match. The CDR3 covers 14 residues. The germline CDR1 and CDR2 sequences are MNHNY and SVGAGI (reference sequence). The CDR3 DNA follows: TGTGCCAGCAGTGGAGGACAGGGGGTGTTGGAGCAGTACTTC. Protein sequence: CASSGGQGVLEQYF.

This clone was observed a handful of times. V usage is TRBV7-9 and J usage is TRBJ1-1; a weak D match, TRBD1 (5 bases). V gave up 5 bases and J gave up 3 bases, with 10 bases separating them. CDR1 is SEHNR and CDR2 is FQNEAQ in the germline V gene (reference sequence). The CDR3 is 13 amino acids. CDR3 coding DNA: TGTGCCAGCAGCAGGGGAGTAGACACTGAAGCTTTCTTT. It translates to CASSRGVDTEAFF. The full variable domain, in which reference TRBV7-9 and TRBJ1-1 provide the parts outside the CDR3, is DTGVSQNPRHKITKRGQNVTFRCDPISEHNRLYWYRQTLGQGPEFLTYFQNEAQLEKSRLLSDRFSAERPKGSFSTLEIQRTEQGDSAMYLCASSRGVDTEAFFGQGTRLTVV.

J is TRBJ1-4 and V is TRBV9; unclear D gene. CDR3 length: 14 residues. Trimming shortened V by 0 bases and J by 5 bases, and 8 bases separated the two germline ends. CDR1 and CDR2 (germline): SGDLS, YYNGEE. CDR3 protein: CASSVVGENEKLFF. The DNA of the CDR3 is TGTGCCAGCAGCGTAGTGGGTGAGAATGAAAAACTGTTTTTT.

The rearrangement joins TRBV6-1 to TRBJ1-2; no definite D call. The CDR3 sequence is 13 residues long. CDR1 and CDR2 (germline): MNHNS, SASEGT. The V end lost 2 bases, the J end lost 7 bases, and 11 bases lay between the germline ends. CDR3 sequence (DNA): TGTGCCAGCAGTGAAAATGGTCCTAGTGGCTACACCTTC. The encoded protein is CASSENGPSGYTF.

This clone was seen just once. The chain couples TRBV14 to TRBJ1-1; weak D call: TRBD1 (5 bases). V was pared by 0 bases and J by 1 base, with 12 bases between. Germline CDR1 is SGHDN and CDR2 is FVKESK. The CDR3 covers 16 residues. The CDR3 DNA reads TGTGCCAGCAGCCAAGATGTTGGGGCGGCGAACACTGAAGCTTTCTTT. Amino acids: CASSQDVGAANTEAFF.

The rearrangement uses TRBV9 and TRBJ2-1, with 14 positions matching TRBD2. This CDR3 contains 17 residues. Germline V lookup: CDR1 SGDLS, CDR2 YYNGEE. J lost 7 bases, V lost 0 bases, and 6 bases had no gene match. Written as DNA, the CDR3 is TGTGCCAGCAGCGTAGCGACTAGCGGGGGGGTGTTGAATGAGCAGTTCTTC. As protein: CASSVATSGGVLNEQFF. Combining the CDR3 with reference TRBV9 and TRBJ2-1 gives the whole variable domain DSGVTQTPKHLITATGQRVTLRCSPRSGDLSVYWYQQSLDQGLQFLIQYYNGEERAKGNILERFSAQQFPDLHSELNLSSLELGDSALYFCASSVATSGGVLNEQFFGPGTRLTVL.

As regards this clone: Germline is not matched at one junction end, which may reflect a read error. The V gene is TRBV5-1, the J gene TRBJ1-2; 7 bases are a match to TRBD1. The CDR3 runs 14 residues. CDR1 and CDR2 from the germline V gene are SGHRS and YFSETQ. CDR3 protein: CASSWGTGEGGYTF. CDR3 nucleotides: TGTGCCAGCAGCTGGGGTACAGGGGAAGGCGGCTACACCTTC. Combining the CDR3 with reference TRBV5-1 and TRBJ1-2 gives the whole variable domain KAGVTQTPRYLIKTRGQQVTLSCSPISGHRSVSWYQQTPGQGLQFLFEYFSETQRNKGNFPGRFSGRQFSNSRSEMNVSTLELGDSALYLCASSWGTGEGGYTFGSGTRLTVV.

This rearrangement joins TRBV5-1 to TRBJ1-2; 8 bases align to TRBD1. The V segment lost 3 bases and the J segment 3 bases; nucleotides outside the gene matches: 4. CDR3 length: 14 amino acids. Germline V gene lookup returns CDR1 SGHRS and CDR2 YFSETQ. CDR3 amino acids: CASSSLTGDYGYTF. The CDR3 DNA is TGCGCCAGCAGCTCGCTGACAGGGGACTATGGCTACACCTTC. Full variable domain (rest looked up from reference TRBV5-1 and TRBJ1-2): KAGVTQTPRYLIKTRGQQVTLSCSPISGHRSVSWYQQTPGQGLQFLFEYFSETQRNKGNFPGRFSGRQFSNSRSEMNVSTLELGDSALYLCASSSLTGDYGYTFGSGTRLTVV.